One T cell receptor (beta chain) is described in this entry. The CDR3 runs to 16 residues. The trim removed 0 bases at V and 6 bases at J, leaving 7 bases unmatched. Germline lookup yields CDR1 KGHSH and CDR2 LQKENI. In the source study's methods: Reference gene primer amplification gave nucleated cell count estimates. Using immunoSEQ multiplex PCR, the repertoire was profiled, and TCRdb retains in-frame clones only, with some absent. D and trimming come from the DNA, and the V and J calls and clone size come from that table. The data hold around 230,000 clones, with roughly 90% observed a single time. This record comes from a study of blood T cell repertoires in COVID-19.

V and J are TRBV18 and TRBJ1-5, with 8 bases aligning to TRBD1. The clonotype was recovered from a man in his fifties or sixties who had recovered from COVID-19. Sequencing was performed on peripheral blood. The CDR3 here is CASSPPQGARGQPQHF. The DNA for the CDR3 is TGTGCCAGCTCACCACCGCAGGGGGCGAGGGGTCAGCCCCAGCATTTT.